The 2 T cell receptor beta chains in this list originate from one sample, sequenced in a study of CD8 T cells in Susac syndrome. RNA totalling 0.5 to 1 ug underwent reverse transcription with random hexamers. TCRdb used MiXCR to reprocess the immunoSEQ multiplex PCR reads, holding one entry per CDR3 protein. This sample carries roughly 190,000 distinct CDR3 sequences, under 95% of them seen once, and the ten largest clones take 0.1%. The sample consisted of CD4+ T cells from PBMCs. The receptors come from a human donor in good health.

The CDR3 region has the DNA TGTGCCAGCAGTTTCGGGGATGGGGGAAACACCATATATTTT. This translates into CASSFGDGGNTIYF. This chain connects TRBV12-3 or TRBV12-4 to TRBJ1-3; no clear D. V shed 3 bases and J shed 4 bases, with 10 bases lying between them. This CDR3 region has 14 residues.

This rearrangement joins TRBV9 to TRBJ2-5; D might be TRBD2 (6 bases). The V and J ends lost 2 bases and 5 bases respectively, with 13 bases between them. This CDR3 spans 14 amino acids. In germline, CDR1 is SGDLS, CDR2 YYNGEE. As DNA, the CDR3 is TGTGCCAGCAGCGTGACCACCGGAGGGGAGACCCAGTACTTC. Translating it yields CASSVTTGGETQYF.